This T cell receptor (beta chain) was identified during a study of neurological immune-mediated disorders. Germline V lookup: CDR1 MNHNY, CDR2 SVGAGI (reference sequence). The CDR3 runs 14 residues. The V end lost 8 bases, the J end lost 0 bases, and 10 bases lay between the germline ends. TCRdb ran MiXCR on the 5' RACE reads and lists one entry per CDR3 protein. The data contain some 57,000 distinct CDR3 sequences, roughly 3.8% of them singletons. This clonotype came up a few times. This sequence may be a read error, since a much larger clone differs from it by one base. This TCR came from a man in his sixties with multiple sclerosis. Sequencing was carried out using PBMCs. The rearrangement joins TRBV6-6 to TRBJ2-2; D is perhaps TRBD1 (5 bases). CDR3: CASSTGANTGELFF. The DNA for the CDR3 is TGTGCCAGCTCTACAGGAGCGAACACCGGGGAGCTGTTTTTT.